The present entry profiles one T cell receptor beta chain with its context. The repertoire was sequenced with immunoSEQ multiplex PCR; TCRdb's copy has only in-frame clones and lacks some. Among 45,000 to 50,000 clones listed, 88% were seen once. The germline CDR1 and CDR2 sequences are MNHEY and SVGAGI. J lost 5 bases, V lost 6 bases, and 9 bases had no gene match. CDR3 size: 15 residues. These data are taken from a study of blood T cell repertoires in COVID-19. This chain links TRBV6-5 with TRBJ2-1; 8 bases line up with TRBD2. The receptor was isolated from a man aged 45-60 years with acute or convalescent COVID-19. The sample was peripheral blood. As DNA, the CDR3 is TGTGCCAGCAGCCCCCCCCTAGCGGGCCACAATGAGCAGTTCTTC. Protein product: CASSPPLAGHNEQFF.